This TCR beta chain was obtained from a study of T-cell memory formation after mild COVID-19. Between the trimmed V and J ends, which lost 4 bases and 2 bases, there was a span of 15 bases. This CDR3 comprises 16 residues. Germline V gives CDR1 LNHDA, CDR2 SQIVND (reference sequence). TCRdb used MiXCR to reprocess the 5' RACE reads, holding one entry per CDR3 protein. This repertoire shows fewer than 400,000 distinct CDR3 sequences, approximately 13% found once; its top ten account for about 20%. Sequenced material: PBMCs or a T cell subset sorted from them (not recorded which). This rearrangement joins TRBV19 to TRBJ2-1; tentative D call: TRBD1 (7 bases). The source of this sequence is a young man who had mild COVID-19 (a few samples of this study predate the infection). Cell type and time point are not known. CDR3 sequence (DNA): TGTGCCAGTAGTAGAAGCGCGGGACAGCCCTACAATGAGCAGTTCTTC. Encoded protein: CASSRSAGQPYNEQFF.